These T cell receptor beta chains were read from a single sample in a study of shared clonotypes between healthy human individuals. Assay: immunoSEQ multiplex PCR; the TCRdb copy retains only in-frame clones and omits some. Counted here are hundreds of thousands of clones, less than 98% occurring once; the ten biggest clones make up around 0.057%. The sample consisted of naive CD4+ T cells sorted from blood. These receptors all come from a woman in her 30s in good health. Both conserved end residues are part of each CDR3. Fields, in order: D gene, CDR3 length, clone size, J gene, V gene, CDR3 protein, CDR3 DNA. A D gene is named only where the DNA matches it firmly. Clone size is not always given. Where it is, it says once, few, many or a class for expanded clones.

-,16,-,TRBJ2-5,TRBV11-2,CASSLGEIGDQETQYF,TGTGCCAGCAGCTTAGGGGAGATTGGGGACCAAGAGACCCAGTACTTC
-,15,-,TRBJ2-7,TRBV4-1,CASSQPMAGSYEQYF,TGCGCCAGCAGCCAACCGATGGCAGGATCCTACGAGCAGTACTTC
-,12,-,TRBJ1-4,TRBV6-5,CASSYSGEKLFF,TGTGCCAGCAGTTACTCAGGAGAAAAACTGTTTTTT
-,11,-,TRBJ2-7,TRBV7-9,CASSPPASLYF,TGTGCCAGCAGTCCCCCGGCCTCCCTCTACTTC
-,13,-,TRBJ2-7,TRBV18,CASSPGDGDEQYF,TGTGCCAGCTCACCGGGGGATGGCGACGAGCAGTACTTC
TRBD1,15,once,TRBJ2-7,TRBV5-4,CASSPGGRGPYEQYF,TGTGCCAGCAGCCCCGGCGGCAGGGGGCCGTACGAGCAGTACTTC
-,13,-,TRBJ1-5,TRBV4-2,CASSQEWGQPQHF,TGTGCCAGCAGCCAAGAGTGGGGTCAGCCCCAGCATTTT
-,14,-,TRBJ1-5,TRBV4-1,CASSQDQGNQPQHF,TGCGCCAGCAGCCAAGATCAGGGGAATCAGCCCCAGCATTTT
-,16,-,TRBJ2-3,TRBV11-3,CASSSPKDGSTDTQYF,TGTGCCAGCAGCTCCCCGAAAGACGGTAGCACAGATACGCAGTATTTT
-,15,-,TRBJ2-2,TRBV5-6,CASSPLGRDTGELFF,TGTGCCAGCAGCCCGCTAGGACGCGATACCGGGGAGCTGTTTTTT
-,12,-,TRBJ1-1,TRBV5-6,CASSLGQNKAFF,TGTGCCAGCAGCTTGGGACAAAACAAAGCTTTCTTT
-,16,-,TRBJ2-1,TRBV6-1,CASSEAEKSSYNEQFF,TGTGCCAGCAGTGAAGCGGAAAAAAGCTCCTACAATGAGCAGTTCTTC
TRBD2,21,-,TRBJ2-7,TRBV10-2,CASSERRLAGVLRLPSYEQYF,TGCGCCAGCAGTGAACGAAGACTAGCGGGAGTTTTAAGGCTTCCGTCCTACGAGCAGTACTTC
TRBD2,18,-,TRBJ2-5,TRBV27,CASSPGLAGVGSGETQYF,TGTGCCAGCAGTCCCGGACTAGCGGGAGTTGGTAGTGGAGAGACCCAGTACTTC
-,15,once,TRBJ2-3,TRBV6-4,CASSDSGESTDTQYF,TGTGCCAGCAGTGACTCAGGGGAAAGCACAGATACGCAGTATTTT
TRBD2,15,-,TRBJ2-1,TRBV5-1,CASSLGTSVYNEQFF,TGCGCCAGCAGCTTGGGGACTAGCGTTTACAATGAGCAGTTCTTC
-,16,-,TRBJ2-7,TRBV7-2,CASSLASGTGSYEQYF,TGTGCCAGCAGCTTAGCTTCCGGGACGGGGTCCTACGAGCAGTACTTC
-,18,-,TRBJ1-2,TRBV28,CASRQKGGKVRGMGGYTF,TGTGCCAGCAGACAAAAAGGAGGGAAGGTCCGAGGAATGGGTGGCTACACCTTC
-,14,-,TRBJ2-1,TRBV29-1,CSVEWPAAYNEQFF,TGCAGCGTTGAGTGGCCAGCGGCTTACAATGAGCAGTTCTTC
-,14,-,TRBJ1-5,TRBV28,CASSPRQSHQPQHF,TGTGCCAGCAGCCCTCGACAATCACATCAGCCCCAGCATTTT
TRBD1,15,-,TRBJ2-7,TRBV28,CASTFGGQGASEQYF,TGTGCCAGCACCTTCGGCGGACAGGGGGCGTCTGAGCAGTACTTC
-,15,-,TRBJ2-4,TRBV5-1,CASSFNGELENIQYF,TGCGCCAGCAGCTTTAACGGGGAATTGGAAAACATTCAGTACTTC
TRBD1,15,-,TRBJ1-5,TRBV6-5,CASTPRTGSNQPQHF,TGTGCCAGCACCCCCCGGACAGGGAGCAATCAGCCCCAGCATTTT
-,11,once,TRBJ2-1,TRBV20-1,CSARTNNEQFF,TGCAGTGCTAGAACCAACAATGAGCAGTTCTTC
-,13,-,TRBJ1-1,TRBV5-1,CASSFAGNTEAFF,TGCGCCAGCAGCTTCGCCGGGAACACTGAAGCTTTCTTT
-,15,-,TRBJ1-5,TRBV28,CASSFQNAGNQPQHF,TGTGCCAGCAGTTTTCAAAACGCGGGCAATCAGCCCCAGCATTTT
-,14,-,TRBJ1-1,TRBV10-3,CAISGGGGNTEAFF,TGTGCCATCAGTGGTGGAGGGGGGAACACTGAAGCTTTCTTT
-,13,-,TRBJ1-6,TRBV6-4,CASSDRGGSPLHF,TGTGCCAGCAGTGATCGAGGGGGTTCACCCCTCCACTTT
TRBD1,16,-,TRBJ1-2,TRBV19,CASSIATDRGSYGYTF,TGTGCCAGTAGTATAGCAACGGACAGGGGATCCTATGGCTACACCTTC
-,16,-,TRBJ2-1,TRBV1,CTSSPGGGVGNNEQFF,TGCACCAGCAGCCCAGGGGGGGGAGTGGGTAACAATGAGCAGTTCTTC
-,15,-,TRBJ2-1,TRBV9,CASSVGSISYNEQFF,TGTGCCAGCAGCGTAGGGAGTATCTCCTACAATGAGCAGTTCTTC
TRBD2,17,-,TRBJ2-3,TRBV4-1,CASSGQSGRALADTQYF,TGCGCCAGCAGCGGTCAAAGCGGGAGGGCCCTCGCAGATACGCAGTATTTT
-,14,-,TRBJ2-7,TRBV2,CASRHRELGYEQYF,TGTGCCAGCAGACACAGGGAGTTGGGCTACGAGCAGTACTTC
-,13,-,TRBJ1-2,TRBV28,CASSSNGARGYTF,TGTGCCAGCAGTTCGAACGGGGCGCGGGGCTACACCTTC
TRBD2,14,-,TRBJ2-1,TRBV11-2,CASSLAGVYNEQFF,TGTGCCAGCAGCCTAGCGGGAGTTTACAATGAGCAGTTCTTC
-,14,once,TRBJ1-3,TRBV2,CASSTGLSGNTIYF,TGTGCCAGCAGTACGGGCCTCTCTGGAAACACCATATATTTT
TRBD1,16,-,TRBJ1-5,TRBV5-8,CASRPGTGADNQPQHF,TGTGCCAGCAGACCCGGGACAGGGGCGGACAATCAGCCCCAGCATTTT
TRBD2,15,-,TRBJ2-1,TRBV5-1,CASSSTAGGVAEQFF,TGCGCCAGCAGCTCCACAGCGGGAGGGGTCGCTGAGCAGTTCTTC
TRBD1,17,-,TRBJ1-2,TRBV27,CASSPRGDRVANYGYTF,TGTGCCAGCAGTCCAAGAGGGGACAGGGTAGCTAACTATGGCTACACCTTC
-,13,-,TRBJ1-1,TRBV27,CASSLLQNTEAFF,TGTGCCAGCAGTTTACTGCAGAACACTGAAGCTTTCTTT
-,14,-,TRBJ1-2,TRBV28,CASSLFQGNYGYTF,TGTGCCAGCAGTTTATTCCAGGGGAACTATGGCTACACCTTC
-,15,-,TRBJ1-5,TRBV28,CASRWAGGTVQPQHF,TGTGCCAGCAGGTGGGCCGGGGGAACAGTTCAGCCCCAGCATTTT
-,16,-,TRBJ2-7,TRBV5-4,CASSLAGAGTSYEQYF,TGTGCCAGCAGCTTGGCGGGGGCAGGAACATCCTACGAGCAGTACTTC
TRBD1,11,-,TRBJ1-1,TRBV27,CASRGTAEAFF,TGTGCCAGCAGGGGGACAGCCGAAGCTTTCTTT
-,13,-,TRBJ1-2,TRBV14,CASSQRRGYGYTF,TGTGCCAGCAGTCAAAGGAGGGGCTATGGCTACACCTTC